This TCR beta chain was obtained from a study of T-cell reconstitution after alpha-beta-depleted transplantation in children (dated by TCRdb to between 2015 and 2016). Turning to the overall study: T-cell immune reconstitution after TCRalphabeta/CD19-depleted allogeneic hematopoietic cell transplantation in children was quantitatively tracked in the study by means of TCR repertoire profiling. General study outcomes and caveats: Over subsequent months, a decline in hyperexpanded clone frequencies was noted, and after one year, T-cell counts and TCRbeta diversity were mostly ascribed to newly produced T cells. The high TCRbeta diversity at day 60 in some patients was ascribed to recipient T cells and intrathymic progenitors that had survived conditioning. The apparently early recovery of alphabetaT-cell counts about two months after transplant reportedly depended on only several hundred rapidly expanded clones that came from non-depleted graft cells.

Including the terminal cysteine and phenylalanine, the CDR3 comprises 13 residues. Left in the record is the CDR3 DNA by itself, 39 bases read in frame from the first base. The trim is 5 bases for V and 7 bases for J, with a gap of 17 bases between the germline ends. Reading the germline V gene gives CDR1 SQVTM and CDR2 ANQGSEA. This clonotype came up many times. No cognate antigen has been identified for it. No base qualities exist here, and no much larger clone lies one base off it. Libraries were built with PCR. TCRdb records Illumina HiSeq 2500 as the sequencer. To normalize quantification of the TCRbeta repertoire, the TCR libraries were built with molecular barcoding that relied on unique molecular identifiers. TCRdb ran its own pipeline on the public reads, namely fastp trimming at Q25 and MiXCR clone calling, and kept in-frame beta chains. Rows matching on CDR3 protein sequence are summarized as one entry with the most common DNA and genes. This sample has 600,000 to 700,000 distinct CDR3 sequences in its table, and 13% of those were observed once. 0.79% of the sample goes to the ten largest clones.

What this sample's treatment or condition label stands for: allogeneic hematopoietic cell transplantation with graft depleted of TCRalphabeta T cells and CD19 B cells. TCRalphabeta/CD19-depleted allogeneic hematopoietic cell grafts were given to the transplant recipients, all of whom were children. The chain uses TRBV29-1 and TRBJ1-1, with a tentative D gene TRBD1 over 5 matching bases. The TCR sequence derives from a girl aged 2 to 9 with congenital amegakaryocytic thrombocytopenia, due to receive a stem cell transplant. The starting material was PBMCs, obtained before TCRalphabeta/CD19-depleted stem cell transplant. The CDR3 region has the sequence CSVLGAKVYEAFF. At the DNA level, the sequence is TGCAGCGTTCTAGGGGCAAAAGTTTATGAAGCTTTCTTT.